The next 21 T cell receptor beta chains were all read from a single sample in a study of long-term antiretroviral therapy in people with HIV. The immunoSEQ assay was v3.0, run at survey level. Data came from immunoSEQ multiplex PCR; TCRdb stores just in-frame clones and leaves some out. The repertoire has over 30,000 clones, roughly four fifths of them found once; the top ten carry 6.2%. The sequencing used unsorted PBMCs, collected 1 year after starting antiretroviral therapy. The receptors shown here come from a man between 18 and 29 years old with HIV.

The chain carries TRBV10-3 and TRBJ1-1; TRBD1 aligns across 9 bases. From germline, CDR1 is ENHRY and CDR2 SYGVKD. The CDR3 contains 14 residues. Trimming at V came to 7 bases and at J to 1 base, leaving 4 bases not matched to a gene. CDR3 DNA: TGTGCCATCACCCAGACAGGGGGGAACACTGAAGCTTTCTTT. Translated: CAITQTGGNTEAFF.

V is TRBV7-3 and J is TRBJ2-5; either TRBD1 or TRBD2 may fit D (5 bases each). The CDR3 has 13 amino acids. CDR1 SGHTA and CDR2 FQGTGA come from the germline V gene. Trimming left V 4 bases short and J 3 bases short, with 9 bases between. CDR3 loop: CASSWDGKETQYF. In DNA, the CDR3 is TGTGCCAGCAGCTGGGACGGAAAAGAGACCCAGTACTTC.

The V and J genes are TRBV6-5 and TRBJ2-7, with 13 bases matching TRBD2. J was trimmed by 9 bases and V by 6 bases; bases with no gene match: 8. Germline V gene lookup returns CDR1 MNHEY and CDR2 SVGAGI. The CDR3 sequence is 14 residues long. The CDR3 loop reads CASRPGLAGSGQYF. CDR3 in DNA: TGTGCCAGCAGACCGGGACTAGCGGGGAGCGGGCAGTACTTC.

This clone was seen a few times. J is TRBJ1-5 and V is TRBV29-1; TRBD1 might be the D (6 bases). This CDR3 is built from 12 residues. Germline V lookup: CDR1 SQVTM, CDR2 ANQGSEA. V shed 6 bases and J shed 4 bases, with 10 bases lying between them. CDR3 bases: TGCAGCGTCGGACAGCCGAATCAGCCCCAGCATTTT. Protein product: CSVGQPNQPQHF. Looking up the rest from reference TRBV29-1 and TRBJ1-5 gives the full variable domain: SAVISQKPSRDICQRGTSLTIQCQVDSQVTMMFWYRQQPGQSLTLIATANQGSEATYESGFVIDKFPISRPNLTFSTLTVSNMSPEDSSIYLCSVGQPNQPQHFGDGTRLSIL.

This chain joins TRBV13 and TRBJ2-7; D unclear. Trimming left V 0 bases short and J 0 bases short, with 12 bases between. Per germline, CDR1 PRHDT and CDR2 FYEKMQ (reference sequence). The CDR3 extends over 16 amino acids. CDR3 coding DNA: TGTGCCAGCAGCTTAGGCATGCAGGAGATCTCCTACGAGCAGTACTTC. Residues: CASSLGMQEISYEQYF.

This clone was counted between two and nine times. V gene TRBV7-9 combines with J gene TRBJ1-2; TRBD1 is a possible D gene (6 bases). The CDR3 extends over 13 amino acids. V was pared by 5 bases and J by 6 bases, with 13 bases between. In germline, CDR1 is SEHNR, CDR2 FQNEAQ (reference sequence). CDR3 nucleotide sequence: TGTGCCAGCAGCCTGGATAGACAGGATGGCTACACCTTC. Translating gives CASSLDRQDGYTF.

The chain uses TRBV29-1 and TRBJ2-7; D is perhaps TRBD1 (6 bases). The V and J ends lost 0 bases and 6 bases respectively, with 15 bases between them. This CDR3 is built from 14 residues. Germline-derived CDR1 and CDR2 are SQVTM and ANQGSEA. CDR3: CSVEDLEQGTEQYF. The CDR3 DNA reads TGCAGCGTTGAAGATCTGGAACAGGGTACCGAGCAGTACTTC.

The chain employs TRBV10-1 and TRBJ2-7; 11 bases are a match to TRBD1. This CDR3 region has 14 residues. V was clipped by 5 bases and J by 4 bases; unmatched bases: 4. CDR1 and CDR2 (germline): WNHNN, SYGVQD (reference sequence). In DNA form, the CDR3 reads TGCGCCAGCAGTCCGGACAGGGGGCGATACGAGCAGTACTTC. Translation: CASSPDRGRYEQYF.

This sequence joins TRBV5-1 and TRBJ1-6; TRBD1 is a possible D gene (6 bases). The CDR3 is made up of 15 amino acids. Looked up from germline, CDR1 is SGHRS and CDR2 is YFSETQ. Trimming left V 4 bases short and J 7 bases short, with 15 bases between. The CDR3 spells CASSPRDKRNSPLHF. For the CDR3, the DNA is TGCGCCAGCAGCCCGAGGGACAAAAGGAATTCACCCCTCCACTTT. Together with reference TRBV5-1 and TRBJ1-6, the CDR3 gives the full variable domain: KAGVTQTPRYLIKTRGQQVTLSCSPISGHRSVSWYQQTPGQGLQFLFEYFSETQRNKGNFPGRFSGRQFSNSRSEMNVSTLELGDSALYLCASSPRDKRNSPLHFGNGTRLTVT.

This chain links TRBV5-5 with TRBJ1-1; D not resolved. The CDR3 covers 11 residues. Trimming took 3 bases from V and 8 from J, leaving 8 bases between them. From germline, CDR1 is SGHKS and CDR2 YYEKEE (reference sequence). CDR3 amino acids: CASSSSREAFF. In DNA form, the CDR3 reads TGTGCCAGCAGCTCATCCAGAGAAGCTTTCTTT.

This sequence joins TRBV27 and TRBJ2-3; TRBD2 aligns across 7 bases. The CDR3 covers 15 residues. In germline, CDR1 is MNHEY, CDR2 SMNVEV (reference sequence). J lost 4 bases, V lost 2 bases, and 6 bases had no gene match. CDR3 in DNA: TGTGCCAGCAGTTTAATGGCGGGAGTAGCAGATACGCAGTATTTT. This codes for CASSLMAGVADTQYF.

The chain joins TRBV7-8 to TRBJ2-1; D unclear. V lost 4 bases and J lost 8, with 21 bases in between. The length of the CDR3 is 16 residues. CDR1 is SGHVS and CDR2 is FQNEAQ in the germline V gene. The DNA for the CDR3 is TGTGCCAGCAGCTCCCGTTTTCCGCTAGGAATCGATGAGCAGTTCTTC. It specifies CASSSRFPLGIDEQFF.

The V gene is TRBV6-6, the J gene TRBJ1-5; possibly TRBD1 for D (6 bases). The CDR3 runs 15 residues. The V gene lost 1 base and the J gene lost 3 bases, with 10 bases spanning the gap. The germline V gene encodes CDR1 MNHNY and CDR2 SVGAGI (reference sequence). The CDR3 nucleotides are TGTGCCAGCAGTTACTTACAGGGCTCCAATCAGCCCCAGCATTTT. Translated, it gives CASSYLQGSNQPQHF.

The chain uses TRBV28 and TRBJ2-7; 12 nucleotides align to TRBD1. CDR1 is MDHEN and CDR2 is SYDVKM in the germline V gene. The CDR3 has 15 amino acids. V trimming: 8 bases; J trimming: 7 bases; junction bases outside the gene matches: 12. This CDR3 reads CASASPGQGAGEQYF. The CDR3 region has the DNA TGTGCCAGCGCCTCTCCGGGACAGGGGGCGGGTGAGCAGTACTTC. Full variable domain (rest looked up from reference TRBV28 and TRBJ2-7): DVKVTQSSRYLVKRTGEKVFLECVQDMDHENMFWYRQDPGLGLRLIYFSYDVKMKEKGDIPEGYSVSREKKERFSLILESASTNQTSMYLCASASPGQGAGEQYFGPGTRLTVT.

The V and J genes are TRBV25-1 and TRBJ2-3; tentative D call: TRBD1 (5 bases). The CDR3 contains 12 residues. Between the trimmed V and J ends, which lost 3 bases and 10 bases, there was a span of 11 bases. From germline, CDR1 is MGHDK and CDR2 SYGVNS. CDR3 in DNA: TGTGCCAGCAGTGAGGGAAGGGGTGCGCAGTATTTT. Protein product: CASSEGRGAQYF.

The CDR3 nucleotides are TGTGCCAGCAGCTTAGCCGGGGAGCTGTTTTTT. Protein sequence: CASSLAGELFF. This chain joins TRBV13 and TRBJ2-2; D unclear. The V and J ends lost 1 base and 6 bases respectively, with 0 bases between them. The germline V gene encodes CDR1 PRHDT and CDR2 FYEKMQ (reference sequence). CDR3 size: 11 residues.

V and J are TRBV19 and TRBJ1-1, with D maybe TRBD1 (5 bases). Germline V CDR1 and CDR2: LNHDA, SQIVND (reference sequence). This CDR3 region has 16 residues. V dropped 7 bases and J dropped 4 bases, with 22 bases sitting between them. Written as DNA, the CDR3 is TGTGCCAGTACCCTCTCATCGATAGGGGCGTCCACTGAAGCTTTCTTT. Encoded protein: CASTLSSIGASTEAFF.

The chain has TRBV2 and TRBJ2-7; possible D gene TRBD2, 6 bases. Germline assignment: CDR1 SNHLY and CDR2 FYNNEI. This CDR3 spans 13 amino acids. V was trimmed by 6 bases and J by 6 bases, leaving 15 bases between them. CDR3 bases: TGTGCCAGCAGCATTCCCGCCGGGGGCGAGCAGTACTTC. The encoded protein is CASSIPAGGEQYF.

The chain joins TRBV10-1 to TRBJ2-3; TRBD1 matches 8 bases. CDR1 and CDR2 from the germline V gene are WNHNN and SYGVQD (reference sequence). J lost 4 bases, V lost 4 bases, and 4 bases had no gene match. The CDR3 contains 14 residues. The chain's CDR3 is CASSARGRADTQYF. CDR3 nucleotides: TGCGCCAGCAGTGCCAGGGGGCGGGCAGATACGCAGTATTTT.

The rearrangement uses TRBV29-1 and TRBJ2-1; D remains unclear. Trimming shortened V by 3 bases and J by 7 bases, and 7 bases separated the two germline ends. Germline assignment: CDR1 SQVTM and CDR2 ANQGSEA. This CDR3 is 11 amino acids long. The chain's CDR3 is CSVDLGNEQFF. The CDR3 nucleotides read TGCAGCGTTGACTTAGGGAATGAGCAGTTCTTC.

This chain uses TRBV27 with TRBJ2-1, with TRBD2 as a possible D gene (5 bases). This CDR3 is 18 amino acids long. Germline V gene lookup returns CDR1 MNHEY and CDR2 SMNVEV (reference sequence). V lost 5 bases, J lost 9 bases, and 29 bases lay in between. The DNA for the CDR3 is TGTGCCAGCAGTCCTTCCCAAGTAGGTCTAGCTTGGAGAGGTGAGCAGTTCTTC. The encoded protein is CASSPSQVGLAWRGEQFF.